The clone carrying this TCR beta chain has just a few counts. Its antigen remains unknown. Reverse transcription of roughly 0.5 ug total RNA with a constant-region primer produced TCR beta cDNA. Modified slightly, ARM-PCR produced TCR beta libraries over three nested multiplex PCR rounds. For around 11 cycles apiece, the opening two PCR rounds ran with TRBV1-TRBV30 forward primers and a C-beta reverse primer. TCRdb itself ran the multiplex PCR reads through MiXCR, one entry per CDR3 protein. The sample has approximately 340,000 distinct CDR3 sequences, around 60% seen once. CDR3 size: 14 residues. The germline V and J ends were trimmed by 1 base and 2 bases, with 9 bases remaining between them. Per the germline V gene, CDR1 is SGHNT and CDR2 is YYREEE (reference sequence). This sample was taken from a study of tumor-infiltrating lymphocytes in primary liver carcinoma. Study context: Tumor lesions were T1-T3 N0M0 and spanned about 4 to 10 cm. Regarding the study as a whole: Because of bulk unsorted sampling, CD4+ and CD8+ repertoires were not subjected to comparison.

The blood RNA (from unsorted whole blood) was obtained, and germline DNA was also extracted. Donors were untreated and chronically infected with HBV. This chain uses TRBV5-4 with TRBJ2-5; either TRBD1 or TRBD2 may fit D (5 bases each). The specimen sequenced was peripheral blood. This TCR came from a man between 40 and 49 years old with primary liver carcinoma and hepatitis B virus infection. Here the CDR3 DNA reads TGTGCCAGCAGCTTGATTGGGGGACAAGAGACCCAGTACTTC. Translated: CASSLIGGQETQYF.